This is a list of T cell receptor beta chains from one sample in a study. TCRdb fed the RT-PCR reads into MiXCR, producing one record per CDR3 protein. The sample shows 650,000 to 800,000 distinct CDR3 sequences, 14% of them seen only once. The source material was memory CD4+ T cells from blood. These receptor sequences come from a female donor in good health, serving as a healthy control. CDR3s include the opening cysteine and the closing phenylalanine or tryptophan. D genes are given only for firm matches. Clone size is stated in some rows and not others, as once, few, many or a class when expanded.

d_call	clone_size	v_call	j_call	cdr3_nt	cdr3_aa
TRBD1	many	TRBV4-3	TRBJ1-2	TGCGCCAGCAGCCAGGTCCGGGACAGAAACTATGGCTACACCTTC	CASSQVRDRNYGYTF
TRBD1	many	TRBV7-8	TRBJ2-1	TGTGCCAGCAGCGCTGCCGGACAGGGGGCGTCCAATGAGCAGTTCTTC	CASSAAGQGASNEQFF
-	few	TRBV20-1	TRBJ1-5	TGCAGTGCTAGAGCCATGGGGGGTTCGGAGCAGCCCCAGCATTTT	CSARAMGGSEQPQHF
TRBD2	-	TRBV12-3/TRBV12-4	TRBJ2-5	TGTGCCAGCAACCGGGGGGGCCATGAGACCCAGTACTTC	CASNRGGHETQYF
TRBD1	many	TRBV29-1	TRBJ1-1	TGCAGCGCCCTTGGACAGGGCACTGAAGCTTTCTTT	CSALGQGTEAFF
TRBD1	-	TRBV5-1	TRBJ2-7	TGCGCCAGCCCCCTGACAGGGGTTGGCTCCTACGAGCAGTACTTC	CASPLTGVGSYEQYF
TRBD1	-	TRBV7-2	TRBJ1-1	TGTGCCAGCAGCTTAGTAGAGGGGGCCGCTGAAGCTTTCTTT	CASSLVEGAAEAFF
-	few	TRBV7-9	TRBJ2-2	TGTGCCAGCAGCGTAATCAACACCGGGGAGCTGTTTTTT	CASSVINTGELFF
-	-	TRBV7-7	TRBJ2-1	TGTGCCAGCAGCCCGCAGCGGGTTCCCTACAATGAGCAGTTCTTC	CASSPQRVPYNEQFF
-	-	TRBV6-2/TRBV6-3	TRBJ2-1	TGTGCCAGCAGTTCGGGTCACAGCGGTTACAATGAGCAGTTCTTC	CASSSGHSGYNEQFF
-	-	TRBV5-4	TRBJ2-3	TGTGCCAGCAGCTTTGGGGGGCGAAGCACAGATACGCAGTATTTT	CASSFGGRSTDTQYF
TRBD1	few	TRBV19	TRBJ2-3	TGTGCCAGTAACAGGGGAGCCAACACAGATACGCAGTATTTT	CASNRGANTDTQYF
-	few	TRBV27	TRBJ1-2	TGTGCCAGCAGTTGGAACGGGTATGGCTACACCTTC	CASSWNGYGYTF
-	few	TRBV6-2/TRBV6-3	TRBJ2-6	TGTGCCAGCAGTTACCCCCACGGGGCGACCGGGGCCAACGTCCTGACTTTC	CASSYPHGATGANVLTF
-	-	TRBV20-1	TRBJ2-2	TGCAGTGCTCGTAGGGGCCAGGGACCAACCGGGGAGCTGTTTTTT	CSARRGQGPTGELFF
-	many	TRBV7-9	TRBJ1-1	TGTGCCAGCAGCTGGACGTTTTCCACTGAAGCTTTCTTT	CASSWTFSTEAFF
-	few	TRBV18	TRBJ1-3	TGTGCCAGCTCACCACCCGATGCTGGAAACACCATATATTTT	CASSPPDAGNTIYF
-	few	TRBV11-2	TRBJ1-1	TGTGCCAGCAGCCCCGGTTCCGGGGTAGGCACTGAAGCTTTCTTT	CASSPGSGVGTEAFF
-	many	TRBV20-1	TRBJ1-2	TGCAGTGCTAGTTCCGCTATAGGAGATGGCTACACCTTC	CSASSAIGDGYTF
TRBD1	few	TRBV6-2/TRBV6-3	TRBJ2-6	TGTGCCAGCAGCCGTCCGCCGGGACAGGCAGACTCTGGGGCCAACGTCCTGACTTTC	CASSRPPGQADSGANVLTF
-	many	TRBV10-3	TRBJ1-2	TGTGCCATCAGCGGGATGGGGGGGGAAGGCTACACCTTC	CAISGMGGEGYTF
TRBD2	-	TRBV28	TRBJ2-7	TGTGCCAGCATCGGCGGGGGGGAGCAGTACTTC	CASIGGGEQYF
-	few	TRBV10-2	TRBJ1-4	TGCGCCAGCAGTTTCGGGGGAGAAAAACTGTTTTTT	CASSFGGEKLFF
-	few	TRBV7-8	TRBJ2-1	TGTGCCAGCAGCTTAGCGGACAGCTTCTACAATGAGCAGTTCTTC	CASSLADSFYNEQFF
TRBD1	few	TRBV7-9	TRBJ2-5	TGTGCCAGCAGATCATGGACAGGGACGAATGTGGGGGAGACCCAGTACTTC	CASRSWTGTNVGETQYF
TRBD1	few	TRBV9	TRBJ2-3	TGTGCCAGCAGACAACAGGGGTCACAGGGAGATACGCAGTATTTT	CASRQQGSQGDTQYF
-	-	TRBV5-1	TRBJ1-6	TGCGCCAGCAGCTTGTCGGCGGACTATAATTCACCCCTCCACTTT	CASSLSADYNSPLHF
TRBD1	few	TRBV7-9	TRBJ2-3	TGTGCCAGCAGCTACAGGGGCCTCACAGATACGCAGTATTTT	CASSYRGLTDTQYF
TRBD2	-	TRBV7-2	TRBJ2-1	TGTGCCAGCAGCCCAGACGGGACTAGCGTCAATGAGCAGTTCTTC	CASSPDGTSVNEQFF
-	many	TRBV5-1	TRBJ2-7	TGCGCCAGCAGCTTGATGGGCAGCGGCTACGAGCAGTACTTC	CASSLMGSGYEQYF
-	-	TRBV5-1	TRBJ1-4	TGCGCCAGCAGCCCACCGGGGGGCCAACCCGAAAAACTGTTTTTT	CASSPPGGQPEKLFF
TRBD1	-	TRBV20-1	TRBJ1-6	TGCAGTGCTAGAGACCGGGACAGTTCGTCCTATAATTCACCCCTCCACTTT	CSARDRDSSSYNSPLHF
TRBD1	-	TRBV5-8	TRBJ2-5	TGTGCCAGCAGCCCTGACAGGGCCCGGGCGGCCCAGTACTTC	CASSPDRARAAQYF
TRBD1	-	TRBV5-4	TRBJ1-1	TGTGCCAGCAGCCCTGGACAGGGGGTGGTCATGAACACTGAAGCTTTCTTT	CASSPGQGVVMNTEAFF
-	-	TRBV2	TRBJ2-2	TGTGCCAGCAGAGGACCAGCGAACACCGGGGAGCTGTTTTTT	CASRGPANTGELFF
TRBD1	-	TRBV7-2	TRBJ1-5	TGTGCCAGCAGCCCGAAGACAGGGAGGCGTCAGCCCCAGCATTTT	CASSPKTGRRQPQHF